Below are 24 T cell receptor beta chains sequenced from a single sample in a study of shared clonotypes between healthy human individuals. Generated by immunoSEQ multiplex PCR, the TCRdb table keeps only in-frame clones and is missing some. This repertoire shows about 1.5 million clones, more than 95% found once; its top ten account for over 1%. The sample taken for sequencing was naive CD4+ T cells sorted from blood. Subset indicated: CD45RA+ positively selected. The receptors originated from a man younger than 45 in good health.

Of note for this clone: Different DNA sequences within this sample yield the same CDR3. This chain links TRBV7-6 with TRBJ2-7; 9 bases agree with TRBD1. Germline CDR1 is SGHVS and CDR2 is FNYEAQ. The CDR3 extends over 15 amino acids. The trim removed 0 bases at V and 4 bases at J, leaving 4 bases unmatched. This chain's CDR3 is CASSLAGTGSYEQYF. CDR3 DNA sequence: TGTGCCAGCAGCTTAGCCGGGACAGGGTCGTACGAGCAGTACTTC.

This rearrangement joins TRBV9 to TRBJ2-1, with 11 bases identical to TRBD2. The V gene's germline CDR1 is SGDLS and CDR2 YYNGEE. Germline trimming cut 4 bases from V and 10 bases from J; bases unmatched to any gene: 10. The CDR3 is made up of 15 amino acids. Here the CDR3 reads CASSPGLAGGQEQFF. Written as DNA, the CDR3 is TGTGCCAGCAGCCCCGGTTTAGCGGGAGGGCAGGAGCAGTTCTTC.

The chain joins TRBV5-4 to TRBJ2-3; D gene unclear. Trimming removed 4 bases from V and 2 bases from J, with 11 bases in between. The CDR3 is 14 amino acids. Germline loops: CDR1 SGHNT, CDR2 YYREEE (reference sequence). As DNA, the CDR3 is TGTGCCAGCAGCGAACCTGCCCTCACAGATACGCAGTATTTT. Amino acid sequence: CASSEPALTDTQYF.

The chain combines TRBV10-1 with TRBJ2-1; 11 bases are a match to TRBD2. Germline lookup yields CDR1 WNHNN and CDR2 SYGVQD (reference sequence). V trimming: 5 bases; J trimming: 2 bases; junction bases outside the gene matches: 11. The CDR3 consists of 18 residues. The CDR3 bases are TGCGCCAGCAGTATGATGGGTAGCGGGAGGGCCGCCTACAATGAGCAGTTCTTC. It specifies CASSMMGSGRAAYNEQFF.

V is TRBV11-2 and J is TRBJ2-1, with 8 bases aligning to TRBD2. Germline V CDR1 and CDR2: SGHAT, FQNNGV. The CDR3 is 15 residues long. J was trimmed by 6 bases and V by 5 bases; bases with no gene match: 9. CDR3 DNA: TGTGCCAGCAGCACCAGCGGGAGTGGGTTCAATGAGCAGTTCTTC. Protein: CASSTSGSGFNEQFF.

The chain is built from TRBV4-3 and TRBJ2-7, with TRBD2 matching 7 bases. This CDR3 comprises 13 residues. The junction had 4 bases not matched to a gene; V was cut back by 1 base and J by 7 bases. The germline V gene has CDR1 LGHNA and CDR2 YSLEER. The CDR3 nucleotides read TGCGCCAGCAGCCAAGGGACCGGGAGGGAGCAGTACTTC. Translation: CASSQGTGREQYF.

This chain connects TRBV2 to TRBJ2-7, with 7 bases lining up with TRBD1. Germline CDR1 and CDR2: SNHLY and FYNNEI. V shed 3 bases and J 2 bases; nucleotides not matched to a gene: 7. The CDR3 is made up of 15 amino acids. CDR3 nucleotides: TGTGCCAGCAGTGAGAACAGGGGTCGTGCCTACGAGCAGTACTTC. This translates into CASSENRGRAYEQYF.

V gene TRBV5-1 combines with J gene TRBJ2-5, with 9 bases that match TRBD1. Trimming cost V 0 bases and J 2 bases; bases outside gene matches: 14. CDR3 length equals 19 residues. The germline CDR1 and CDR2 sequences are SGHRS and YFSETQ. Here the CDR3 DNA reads TGCGCCAGCAGCTTGGGTAAGGGACAGGGACTAAGTATTCAAGAGACCCAGTACTTC. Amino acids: CASSLGKGQGLSIQETQYF.

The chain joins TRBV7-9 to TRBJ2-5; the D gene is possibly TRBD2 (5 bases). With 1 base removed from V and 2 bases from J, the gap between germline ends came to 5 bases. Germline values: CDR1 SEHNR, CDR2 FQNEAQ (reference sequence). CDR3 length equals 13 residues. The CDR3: CASSLGLQETQYF. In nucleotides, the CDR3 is TGTGCCAGCAGCTTAGGACTACAAGAGACCCAGTACTTC.

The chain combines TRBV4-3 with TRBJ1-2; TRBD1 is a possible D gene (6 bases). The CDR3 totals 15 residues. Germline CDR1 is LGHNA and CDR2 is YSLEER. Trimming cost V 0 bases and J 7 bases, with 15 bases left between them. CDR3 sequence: CASSQDLRGRGGYTF. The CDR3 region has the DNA TGCGCCAGCAGCCAAGATCTCAGGGGTCGAGGTGGCTACACCTTC.

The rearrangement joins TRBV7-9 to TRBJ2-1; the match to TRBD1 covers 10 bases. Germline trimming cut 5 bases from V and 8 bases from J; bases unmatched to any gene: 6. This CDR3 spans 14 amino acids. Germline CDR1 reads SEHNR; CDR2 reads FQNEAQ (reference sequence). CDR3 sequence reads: CASSPGQGIHEQFF. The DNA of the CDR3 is TGTGCCAGCAGCCCGGGACAGGGGATCCATGAGCAGTTCTTC.

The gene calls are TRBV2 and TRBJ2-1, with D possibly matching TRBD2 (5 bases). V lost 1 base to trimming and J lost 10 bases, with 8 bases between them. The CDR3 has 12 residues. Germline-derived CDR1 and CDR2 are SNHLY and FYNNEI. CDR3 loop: CASSEGGGEQFF. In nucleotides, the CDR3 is TGTGCCAGCAGTGAAGGTGGCGGGGAGCAGTTCTTC.

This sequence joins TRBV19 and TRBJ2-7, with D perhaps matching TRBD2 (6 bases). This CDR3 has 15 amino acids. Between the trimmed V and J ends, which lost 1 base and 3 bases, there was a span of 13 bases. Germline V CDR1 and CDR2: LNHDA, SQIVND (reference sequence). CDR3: CASSIGEGGRYEQYF. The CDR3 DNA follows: TGTGCCAGTAGTATAGGAGAGGGAGGACGCTACGAGCAGTACTTC.

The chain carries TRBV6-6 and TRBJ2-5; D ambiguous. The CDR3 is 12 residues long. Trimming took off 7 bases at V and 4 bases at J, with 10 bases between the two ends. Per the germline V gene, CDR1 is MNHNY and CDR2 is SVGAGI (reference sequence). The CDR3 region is CASISSGETQYF. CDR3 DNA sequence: TGTGCCAGCATCTCGTCGGGAGAGACCCAGTACTTC.

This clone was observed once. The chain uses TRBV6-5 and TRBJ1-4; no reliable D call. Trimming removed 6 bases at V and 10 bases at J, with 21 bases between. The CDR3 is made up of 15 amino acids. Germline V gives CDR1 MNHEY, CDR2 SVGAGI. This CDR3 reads CASSGRGGLSGKLFF. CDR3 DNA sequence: TGTGCCAGCAGCGGACGGGGAGGATTAAGTGGAAAACTGTTTTTT.

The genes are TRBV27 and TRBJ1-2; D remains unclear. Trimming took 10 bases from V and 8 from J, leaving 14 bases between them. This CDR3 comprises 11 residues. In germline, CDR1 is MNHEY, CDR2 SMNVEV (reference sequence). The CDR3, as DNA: TGTGCCACCCTTGGAGTAGGGGGCTACACCTTC. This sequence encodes CATLGVGGYTF.

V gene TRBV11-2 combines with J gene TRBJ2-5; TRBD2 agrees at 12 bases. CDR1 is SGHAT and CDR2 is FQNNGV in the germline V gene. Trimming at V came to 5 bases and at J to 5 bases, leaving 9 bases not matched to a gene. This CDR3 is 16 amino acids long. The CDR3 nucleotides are TGTGCCAGCAGCCCTAAACTAGCGGGAGGTCGCGAGACCCAGTACTTC. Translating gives CASSPKLAGGRETQYF.

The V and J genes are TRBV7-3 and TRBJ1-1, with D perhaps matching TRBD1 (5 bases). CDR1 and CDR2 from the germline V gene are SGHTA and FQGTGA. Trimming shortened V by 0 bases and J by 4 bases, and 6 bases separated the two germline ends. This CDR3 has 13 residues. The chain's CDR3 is CASSLTGVTEAFF. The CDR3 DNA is TGTGCCAGCAGCTTAACAGGGGTCACTGAAGCTTTCTTT.

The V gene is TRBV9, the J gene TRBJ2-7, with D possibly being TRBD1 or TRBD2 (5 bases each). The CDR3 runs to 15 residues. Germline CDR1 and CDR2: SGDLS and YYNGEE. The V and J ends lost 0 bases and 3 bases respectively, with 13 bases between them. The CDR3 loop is CASSVDPGRDYEQYF. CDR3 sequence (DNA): TGTGCCAGCAGCGTAGATCCGGGACGCGACTACGAGCAGTACTTC.

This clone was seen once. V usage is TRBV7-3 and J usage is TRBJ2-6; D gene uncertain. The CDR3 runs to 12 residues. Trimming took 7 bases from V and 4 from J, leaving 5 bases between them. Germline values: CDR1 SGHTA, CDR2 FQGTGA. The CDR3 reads CASTRGANVLTF. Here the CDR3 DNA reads TGTGCCAGCACGCGCGGGGCCAACGTCCTGACTTTC.

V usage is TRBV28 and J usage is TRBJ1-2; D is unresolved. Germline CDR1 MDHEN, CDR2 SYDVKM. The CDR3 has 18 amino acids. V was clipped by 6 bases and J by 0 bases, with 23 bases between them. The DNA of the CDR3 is TGTGCCAGCAGGACGATACTTGAGAAAATAAAAGCTAACTATGGCTACACCTTC. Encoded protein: CASRTILEKIKANYGYTF.

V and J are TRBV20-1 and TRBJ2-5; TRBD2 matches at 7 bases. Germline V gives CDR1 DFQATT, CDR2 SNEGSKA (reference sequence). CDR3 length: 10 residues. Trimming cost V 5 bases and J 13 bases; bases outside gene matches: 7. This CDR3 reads CSARSGTPYF. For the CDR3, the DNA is TGCAGTGCTCGGAGCGGGACGCCGTACTTC.

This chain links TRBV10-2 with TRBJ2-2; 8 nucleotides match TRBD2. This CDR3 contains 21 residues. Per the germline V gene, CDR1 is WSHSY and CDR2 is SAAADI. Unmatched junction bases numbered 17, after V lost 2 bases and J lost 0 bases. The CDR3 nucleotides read TGCGCCAGCAGTGAGCAGTACCCCTTTAGCGGGACCTACCCGAACACCGGGGAGCTGTTTTTT. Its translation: CASSEQYPFSGTYPNTGELFF.

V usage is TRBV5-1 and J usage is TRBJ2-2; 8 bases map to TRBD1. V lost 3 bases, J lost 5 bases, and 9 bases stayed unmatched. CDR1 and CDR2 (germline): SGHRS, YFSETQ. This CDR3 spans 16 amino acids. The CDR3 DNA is TGCGCCAGCAGCTCACCAGGGGGCGAGAGGACCGGGGAGCTGTTTTTT. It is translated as CASSSPGGERTGELFF.